A single T cell receptor (beta chain) is shown here with its context. Antigen specificity is unknown. The CDR3 loop spans 16 amino acids. Trimming took 1 base from V and 5 from J; bases not matched to a gene: 8. Per the germline V gene, CDR1 is LGHNA and CDR2 is YSLEER. The data stem from a study of response to subunit inactivated influenza vaccine. Study conclusions and caveats: The authors proposed limited new T cell recruitment per seasonal influenza vaccination.

MiXCR, run by TCRdb on the RT-PCR reads, gives a single entry per CDR3 protein. In the table there are about 190,000 distinct CDR3 sequences, approximately 15% of which are singletons. This specimen was CD8+ T cells sorted from PBMCs, taken 4 to 6 days after vaccination. The V gene is TRBV4-3, the J gene TRBJ2-5; the match to TRBD2 covers 9 bases. The source is a man aged 45 to 65 who received an inactivated influenza vaccine. The CDR3 nucleotides are TGCGCCAGCAGCCAAGTCGCTGGGACTAGCCGGGAGACCCAGTACTTC. Translated: CASSQVAGTSRETQYF.